Listed here are 6 T cell receptor beta chains from one sample, sequenced in a study of neurological immune-mediated disorders. TCRdb re-derived calls from the 5' RACE reads in MiXCR, one entry per CDR3 protein. Among around 15,000 distinct CDR3 sequences listed, roughly 14% were seen once. Sequencing input: PBMCs. The receptors were gathered from a man between 60 and 75 years old with HTLV-1-associated myelopathy (HAM/TSP).

This clonotype is judged large (0.1 to 1%). The V gene is TRBV4-3, the J gene TRBJ2-4; no firm D call. Germline values: CDR1 LGHNA, CDR2 YSLEER. CDR3 length: 16 residues. V was clipped by 0 bases and J by 0 bases, with 9 bases between them. CDR3 sequence: CASSQDGLVAKNIQYF. Here the CDR3 DNA reads TGCGCCAGCAGCCAAGATGGGCTGGTAGCCAAAAACATTCAGTACTTC.

This clonotype has at least ten counts. The chain has TRBV5-1 and TRBJ2-5, with 12 positions matching TRBD2. The V and J ends lost 7 bases and 2 bases, in that order; junction bases with no gene match: 6. Germline CDR1 and CDR2: SGHRS and YFSETQ. This CDR3 contains 15 residues. CDR3 loop: CASALAGGGQETQYF. The CDR3 bases are TGCGCCAGCGCACTAGCGGGGGGAGGTCAAGAGACCCAGTACTTC.

This clonotype came up many times. The rearrangement uses TRBV29-1 and TRBJ1-1; D is unresolved. Germline values: CDR1 SQVTM, CDR2 ANQGSEA. The V end lost 4 bases, the J end lost 5 bases, and 11 bases lay between the germline ends. This CDR3 spans 12 amino acids. CDR3 DNA sequence: TGCAGCGTTGCCCGAGGAGGGACTGAAGCTTTCTTT. It yields the protein CSVARGGTEAFF.

This clonotype was found many times. This chain uses TRBV5-1 with TRBJ1-5; a weak D match, TRBD1 (6 bases). From germline, CDR1 is SGHRS and CDR2 YFSETQ. Trimming pared 0 bases from V and 7 bases from J, leaving 11 bases between. This CDR3 contains 14 residues. As DNA, the CDR3 is TGCGCCAGCAGCTTGGAACAGGGTGGCCAGCCCCAGCATTTT. This encodes CASSLEQGGQPQHF. The full variable domain, with the rest looked up from reference TRBV5-1 and TRBJ1-5, is KAGVTQTPRYLIKTRGQQVTLSCSPISGHRSVSWYQQTPGQGLQFLFEYFSETQRNKGNFPGRFSGRQFSNSRSEMNVSTLELGDSALYLCASSLEQGGQPQHFGDGTRLSIL.

This clonotype was seen many times. The V gene is TRBV12-3 or TRBV12-4, the J gene TRBJ1-1; D gene uncertain. CDR3 size: 13 residues. Trimming shortened V by 5 bases and J by 0 bases, and 7 bases separated the two germline ends. CDR3 protein: CASSRWMNTEAFF. The CDR3 nucleotides are TGTGCCAGCAGTAGGTGGATGAACACTGAAGCTTTCTTT.

By proportion, this clonotype is medium-sized. The rearrangement uses TRBV7-2 and TRBJ2-1; D gene ambiguous. Germline V CDR1 and CDR2: SGHTA, FQGNSA. The CDR3 runs 14 residues. The V end lost 1 base, the J end lost 4 bases, and 8 bases lay between the germline ends. CDR3 amino acids: CASSLGLTYNEQFF. The CDR3 nucleotides read TGTGCCAGCAGCTTAGGTCTAACTTACAATGAGCAGTTCTTC.